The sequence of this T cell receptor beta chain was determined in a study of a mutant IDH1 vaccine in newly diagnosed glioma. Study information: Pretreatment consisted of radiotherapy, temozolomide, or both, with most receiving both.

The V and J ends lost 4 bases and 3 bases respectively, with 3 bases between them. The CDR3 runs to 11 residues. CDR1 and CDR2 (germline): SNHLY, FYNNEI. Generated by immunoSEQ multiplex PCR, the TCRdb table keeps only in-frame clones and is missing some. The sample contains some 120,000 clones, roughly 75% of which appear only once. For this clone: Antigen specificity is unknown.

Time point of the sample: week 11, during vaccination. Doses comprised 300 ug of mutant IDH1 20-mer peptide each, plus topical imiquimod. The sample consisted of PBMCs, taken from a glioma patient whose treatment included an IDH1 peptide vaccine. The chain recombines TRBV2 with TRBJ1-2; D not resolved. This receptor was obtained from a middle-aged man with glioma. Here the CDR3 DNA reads TGTGCCAGCAGTGGTGACTATGGCTACACCTTC. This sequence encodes CASSGDYGYTF.